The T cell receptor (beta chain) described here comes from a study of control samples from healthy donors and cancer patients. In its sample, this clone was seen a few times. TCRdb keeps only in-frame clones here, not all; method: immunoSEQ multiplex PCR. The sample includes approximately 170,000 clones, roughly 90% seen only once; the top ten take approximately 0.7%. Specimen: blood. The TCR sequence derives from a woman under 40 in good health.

The CDR3 region is CASSDNGRAAFF. The CDR3 bases are TGTGCCAGCAGTGACAATGGTCGCGCAGCTTTCTTT. The chain recombines TRBV6-1 with TRBJ1-1; D is unclear. V was shortened by 3 bases and J by 10 bases, with 12 bases between the two germline ends. Germline assignment: CDR1 MNHNS and CDR2 SASEGT. This CDR3 is built from 12 residues.